The entry below gives a single TCR beta chain sequence along with its context. The CDR3 is made up of 14 amino acids. The germline V gene has CDR1 MNHNS and CDR2 SASEGT. V dropped 4 bases and J dropped 8; count of bases not matched to a gene: 6. The sample is drawn from a study of human T cells and chemical hapten exposure. Study-level information: Minor volume differences among pooled libraries chiefly drove per-sample TCR yield variation.

Whole blood, unfractionated, served as the material for total RNA extraction. In the authors' workflow: Sample TCR counts, which ranged from about 23,224 to 750,000, had a median of roughly 92,000. TCRdb recomputed calls from the 5' RACE reads with MiXCR, one row per CDR3 protein. None of the V and J calls come from the authors' own analysis; TCRdb made them. The sample has under 150,000 distinct CDR3 sequences, around 20% seen once. J is TRBJ1-4 and V is TRBV6-1; TRBD1 aligns across 8 bases. This TCR derives from a human donor in good health. The CDR3 loop is CASSARDRREKLFF. Here the CDR3 DNA reads TGTGCCAGCAGTGCCCGGGACAGGAGAGAAAAACTGTTTTTT.